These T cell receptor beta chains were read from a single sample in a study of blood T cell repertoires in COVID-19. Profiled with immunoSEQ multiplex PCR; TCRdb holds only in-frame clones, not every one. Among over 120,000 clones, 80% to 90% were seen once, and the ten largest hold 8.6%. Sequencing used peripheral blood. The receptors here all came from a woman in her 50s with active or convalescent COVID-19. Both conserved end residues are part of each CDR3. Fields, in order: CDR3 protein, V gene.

CDR3aa: CASSLSQGSTEAFF
v_gene: TRBV27

CDR3aa: CASSGGQGSGYTF
v_gene: TRBV28

CDR3aa: CASSPSFYEQYF
v_gene: TRBV2

CDR3aa: CAWSAGQGSYEKLFF
v_gene: TRBV30

CDR3aa: CASSSPDRGNRYTF
v_gene: TRBV27

CDR3aa: CASSLGASGSYEQFF
v_gene: TRBV28

CDR3aa: CASSFKVGTEAFF
v_gene: TRBV5-4

CDR3aa: CASSYGGMSSYNEQFF
v_gene: TRBV6-5

CDR3aa: CASSLVPGASGGQETQYF
v_gene: TRBV5-1

CDR3aa: CASSQIQGVYEQYF
v_gene: TRBV3-1/TRBV3-2

CDR3aa: CASSQSPGQGNEKLFF
v_gene: TRBV18

CDR3aa: CASSPKAEAGNTIYF
v_gene: TRBV7-9

CDR3aa: CASSSRGSGTEAFF
v_gene: TRBV7-3

CDR3aa: CASSYAAGASYEQYF
v_gene: TRBV6-2/TRBV6-3

CDR3aa: CASSPQGVASNEQFF
v_gene: TRBV18

CDR3aa: CASTLQGRSTEAFF
v_gene: TRBV7-2

CDR3aa: CASGRTGKETQYF
v_gene: TRBV27

CDR3aa: CASRSQAGGWTDTQYF
v_gene: TRBV28

CDR3aa: CASSDTGHQETQYF
v_gene: TRBV6-1

CDR3aa: CASSAGTPNTGELFF
v_gene: TRBV5-4

CDR3aa: CATRERTGDTEAFF
v_gene: TRBV10-3

CDR3aa: CASSVSTVSGANVLTF
v_gene: TRBV5-1

CDR3aa: CASSQVALAGASGELFF
v_gene: TRBV3-1/TRBV3-2

CDR3aa: CASSQVGPGVYGYTF
v_gene: TRBV4-1

CDR3aa: CASSLVAGNYGYTF
v_gene: TRBV11-2

CDR3aa: CASNIEGNQPQHF
v_gene: TRBV2

CDR3aa: CASSEPGSYGYTF
v_gene: TRBV7-2

CDR3aa: CAILLAGEYEQYF
v_gene: TRBV12-3/TRBV12-4

CDR3aa: CASSGTTRDRSYEQYF
v_gene: TRBV28

CDR3aa: CASSGTGGRISGANVLTF
v_gene: TRBV4-2

CDR3aa: CASSAGQVNSPLHF
v_gene: TRBV9

CDR3aa: CASSALPGQDYEQYF
v_gene: TRBV28

CDR3aa: CASSSGFWERGAQYNEQFF
v_gene: TRBV5-6

CDR3aa: CASSPGLAGDYEQYF
v_gene: TRBV18

CDR3aa: CAWSKGGTGANYGYTF
v_gene: TRBV30

CDR3aa: CASSDGDSTQYF
v_gene: TRBV6-2/TRBV6-3

CDR3aa: CASSLTGVDTEAFF
v_gene: TRBV27

CDR3aa: CASSSGLEETQYF
v_gene: TRBV6-2/TRBV6-3

CDR3aa: CASSQVPTGTAITGNTIYF
v_gene: TRBV4-1

CDR3aa: CASSLLQGNSPLHF
v_gene: TRBV7-9

CDR3aa: CASSSRGFGTGEAFF
v_gene: TRBV7-3

CDR3aa: CASSGTGDYEQYF
v_gene: TRBV7-9

CDR3aa: CASSRGQNNEQFF
v_gene: TRBV12-3/TRBV12-4

CDR3aa: CASSSRGLGAFF
v_gene: TRBV7-6

CDR3aa: CASSQTGTGDGSPLHF
v_gene: TRBV5-4

CDR3aa: CASSPRVGGRTDTQYF
v_gene: TRBV7-3

CDR3aa: CASSRDYYTGYEQYF
v_gene: TRBV4-3

CDR3aa: CATSPKGQGAEETQYF
v_gene: TRBV15

CDR3aa: CASSKGDLGLPPQNSPLHF
v_gene: TRBV21-1

CDR3aa: CASSWDRGGSGELFF
v_gene: TRBV7-2

CDR3aa: CASSPRTSGSEQYF
v_gene: TRBV19

CDR3aa: CASRAGGGASTDTQYF
v_gene: TRBV7-2

CDR3aa: CASSQDTSGGDNEQFF
v_gene: TRBV4-2

CDR3aa: CASSIEVRGTKNIQYF
v_gene: TRBV19

CDR3aa: CASSKGKKASGSRDYEQYF
v_gene: TRBV21-1

CDR3aa: CASSELMAGGGTDTQYF
v_gene: TRBV2

CDR3aa: CASSLGTGGARRLAKNIQYF
v_gene: TRBV13

CDR3aa: CASSSTGWQPQHF
v_gene: TRBV28

CDR3aa: CSVDGVEAFF
v_gene: TRBV29-1